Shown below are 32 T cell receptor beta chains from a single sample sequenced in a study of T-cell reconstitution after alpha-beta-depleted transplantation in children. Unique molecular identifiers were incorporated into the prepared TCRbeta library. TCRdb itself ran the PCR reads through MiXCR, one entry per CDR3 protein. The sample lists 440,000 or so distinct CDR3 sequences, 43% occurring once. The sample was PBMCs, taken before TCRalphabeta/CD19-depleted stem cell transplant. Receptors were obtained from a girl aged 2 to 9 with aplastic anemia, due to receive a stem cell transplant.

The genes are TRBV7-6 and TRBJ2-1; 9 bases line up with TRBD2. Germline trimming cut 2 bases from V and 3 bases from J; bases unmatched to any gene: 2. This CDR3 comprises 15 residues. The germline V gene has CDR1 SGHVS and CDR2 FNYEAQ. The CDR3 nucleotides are TGTGCCAGCAGCTTATTTAGCGGGGGCTACAATGAGCAGTTCTTC. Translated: CASSLFSGGYNEQFF.

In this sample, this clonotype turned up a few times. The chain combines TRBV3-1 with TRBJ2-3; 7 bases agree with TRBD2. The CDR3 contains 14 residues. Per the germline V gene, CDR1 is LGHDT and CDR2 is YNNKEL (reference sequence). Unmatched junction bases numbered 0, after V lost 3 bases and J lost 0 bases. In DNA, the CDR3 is TGTGCCAGCAGCCAGCGGGAGAGCACAGATACGCAGTATTTT. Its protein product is CASSQRESTDTQYF.

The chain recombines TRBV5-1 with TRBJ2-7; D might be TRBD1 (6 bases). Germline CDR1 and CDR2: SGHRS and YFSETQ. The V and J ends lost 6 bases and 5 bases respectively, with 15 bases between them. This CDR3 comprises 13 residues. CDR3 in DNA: TGCGCCAGCACCTTAAGATCAGGGGACGAGCAGTACTTC. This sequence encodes CASTLRSGDEQYF.

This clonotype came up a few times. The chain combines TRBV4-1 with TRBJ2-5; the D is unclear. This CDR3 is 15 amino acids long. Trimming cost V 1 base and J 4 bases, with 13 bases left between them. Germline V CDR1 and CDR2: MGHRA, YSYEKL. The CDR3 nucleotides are TGCGCCAGCAGCCAAGCTAGGAGTAGTTTAGAGACCCAGTACTTC. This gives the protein CASSQARSSLETQYF.

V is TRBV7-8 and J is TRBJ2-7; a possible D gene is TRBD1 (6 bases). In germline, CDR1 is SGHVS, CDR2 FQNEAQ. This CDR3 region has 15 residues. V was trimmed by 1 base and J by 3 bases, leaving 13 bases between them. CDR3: CASSLVGQGRYEQYF. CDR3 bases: TGTGCCAGCAGCTTAGTCGGGCAGGGGCGCTACGAGCAGTACTTC.

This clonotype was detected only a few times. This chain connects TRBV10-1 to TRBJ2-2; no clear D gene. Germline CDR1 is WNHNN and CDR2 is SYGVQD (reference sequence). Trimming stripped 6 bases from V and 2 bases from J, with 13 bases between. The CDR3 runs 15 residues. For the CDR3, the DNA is TGCGCCAGCAGCGCGACGGGCAGAAACACCGGGGAGCTGTTTTTT. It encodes CASSATGRNTGELFF.

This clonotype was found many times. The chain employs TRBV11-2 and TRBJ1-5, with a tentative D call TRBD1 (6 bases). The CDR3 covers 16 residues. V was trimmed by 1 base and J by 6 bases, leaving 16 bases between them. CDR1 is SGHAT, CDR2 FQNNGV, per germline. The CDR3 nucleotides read TGTGCCAGCAGCTTAGCCGGACAGTTAGGAAGTCAGCCCCAGCATTTT. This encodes CASSLAGQLGSQPQHF.

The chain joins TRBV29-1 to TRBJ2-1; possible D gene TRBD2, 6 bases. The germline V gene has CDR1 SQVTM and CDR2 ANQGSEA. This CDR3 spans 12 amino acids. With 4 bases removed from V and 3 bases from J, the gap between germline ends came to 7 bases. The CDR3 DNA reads TGCAGCGTTGGCGGGGACTACAATGAGCAGTTCTTC. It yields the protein CSVGGDYNEQFF.

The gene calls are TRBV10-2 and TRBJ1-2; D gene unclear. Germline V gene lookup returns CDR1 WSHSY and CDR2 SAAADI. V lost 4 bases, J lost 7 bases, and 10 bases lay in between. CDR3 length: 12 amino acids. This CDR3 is CASSVGDGGYTF. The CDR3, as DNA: TGCGCCAGCAGTGTAGGCGACGGTGGCTACACCTTC.

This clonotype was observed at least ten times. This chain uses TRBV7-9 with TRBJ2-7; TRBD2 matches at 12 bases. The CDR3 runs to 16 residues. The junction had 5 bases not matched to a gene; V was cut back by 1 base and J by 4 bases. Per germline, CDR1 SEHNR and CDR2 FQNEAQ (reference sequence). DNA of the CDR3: TGTGCCAGCAGCTTAGAGTTACTAGCGGGAGGTTACGAGCAGTACTTC. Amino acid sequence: CASSLELLAGGYEQYF.

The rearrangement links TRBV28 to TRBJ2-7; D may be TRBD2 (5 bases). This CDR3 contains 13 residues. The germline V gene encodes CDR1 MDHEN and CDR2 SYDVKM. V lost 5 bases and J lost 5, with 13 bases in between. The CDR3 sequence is CASSPQRANEQYF. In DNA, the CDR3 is TGTGCCAGCAGTCCCCAGAGGGCCAACGAGCAGTACTTC.

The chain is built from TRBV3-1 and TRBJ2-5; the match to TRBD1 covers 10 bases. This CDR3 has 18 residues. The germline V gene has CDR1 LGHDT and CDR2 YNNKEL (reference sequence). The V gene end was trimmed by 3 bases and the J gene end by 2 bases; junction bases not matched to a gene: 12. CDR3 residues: CASSQDSSWTGGQETQYF. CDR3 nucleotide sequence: TGTGCCAGCAGCCAGGATTCATCTTGGACAGGGGGGCAAGAGACCCAGTACTTC.

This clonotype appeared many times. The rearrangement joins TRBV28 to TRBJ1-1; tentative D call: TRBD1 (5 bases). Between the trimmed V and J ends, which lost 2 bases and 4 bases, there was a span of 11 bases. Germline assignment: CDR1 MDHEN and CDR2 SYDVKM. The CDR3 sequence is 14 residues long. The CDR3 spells CASSLTGTSTEAFF. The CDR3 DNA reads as TGTGCCAGCAGTTTAACGGGGACGAGCACTGAAGCTTTCTTT.

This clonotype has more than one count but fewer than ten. In DNA, the CDR3 is TGCGCCAGCAGCCAAGTTGGCAGGGTGAACACTGAAGCTTTCTTT. This sequence encodes CASSQVGRVNTEAFF. This chain connects TRBV4-1 to TRBJ1-1; maybe TRBD1 (5 bases). Germline lookup yields CDR1 MGHRA and CDR2 YSYEKL. The CDR3 has 15 residues. The V end lost 1 base, the J end lost 0 bases, and 9 bases lay between the germline ends.

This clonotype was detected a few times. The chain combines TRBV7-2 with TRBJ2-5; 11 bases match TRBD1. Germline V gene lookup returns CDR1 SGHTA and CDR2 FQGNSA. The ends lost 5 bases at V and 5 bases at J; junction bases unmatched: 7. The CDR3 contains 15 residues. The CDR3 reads CASSPRTGGGETQYF. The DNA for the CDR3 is TGTGCCAGCAGCCCACGGACAGGGGGCGGGGAGACCCAGTACTTC.

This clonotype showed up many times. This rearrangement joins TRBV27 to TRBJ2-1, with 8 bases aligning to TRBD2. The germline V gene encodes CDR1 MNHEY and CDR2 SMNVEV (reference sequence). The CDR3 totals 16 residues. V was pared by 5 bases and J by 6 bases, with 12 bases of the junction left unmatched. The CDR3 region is CASSAPNGRAVNEQFF. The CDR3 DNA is TGTGCCAGCAGTGCCCCTAACGGGAGGGCCGTCAATGAGCAGTTCTTC.

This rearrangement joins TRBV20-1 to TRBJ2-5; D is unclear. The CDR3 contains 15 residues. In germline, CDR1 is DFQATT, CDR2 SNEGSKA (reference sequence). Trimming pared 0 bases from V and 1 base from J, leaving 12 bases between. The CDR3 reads CSARDPVEIQETQYF. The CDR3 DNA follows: TGCAGTGCTAGAGATCCAGTCGAGATCCAAGAGACCCAGTACTTC.

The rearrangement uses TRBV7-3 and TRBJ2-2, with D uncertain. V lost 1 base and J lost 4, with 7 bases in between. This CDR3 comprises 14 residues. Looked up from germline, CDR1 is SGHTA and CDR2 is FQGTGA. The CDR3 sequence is CASSLSLSTGELFF. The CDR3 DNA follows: TGTGCCAGCAGCTTAAGCCTTAGCACCGGGGAGCTGTTTTTT.

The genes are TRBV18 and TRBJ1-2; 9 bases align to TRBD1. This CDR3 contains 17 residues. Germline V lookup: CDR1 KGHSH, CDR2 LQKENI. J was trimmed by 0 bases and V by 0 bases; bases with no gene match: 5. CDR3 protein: CASSPPGQGQANYGYTF. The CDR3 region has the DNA TGTGCCAGCTCACCACCGGGACAGGGCCAAGCTAACTATGGCTACACCTTC.

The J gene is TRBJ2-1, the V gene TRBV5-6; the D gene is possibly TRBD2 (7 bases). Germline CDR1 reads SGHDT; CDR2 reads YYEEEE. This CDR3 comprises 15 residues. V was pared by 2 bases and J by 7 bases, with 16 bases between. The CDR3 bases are TGTGCCAGCAGCTTTAGGCGGGGGCGCCCGAATGAGCAGTTCTTC. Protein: CASSFRRGRPNEQFF.

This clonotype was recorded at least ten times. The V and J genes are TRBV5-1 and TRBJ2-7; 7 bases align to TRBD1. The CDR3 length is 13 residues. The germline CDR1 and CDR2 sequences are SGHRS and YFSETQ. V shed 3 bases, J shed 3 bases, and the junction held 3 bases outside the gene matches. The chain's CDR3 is CASSWGQNYEQYF. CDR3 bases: TGCGCCAGCAGCTGGGGACAGAACTACGAGCAGTACTTC.

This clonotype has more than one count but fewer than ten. In DNA form, the CDR3 reads TGTGCCAGCAGCTTAGTTGAGGCGCGGAACACTGAAGCTTTCTTT. Protein product: CASSLVEARNTEAFF. The chain combines TRBV7-8 with TRBJ1-1; D ambiguous. The CDR3 has 15 amino acids. CDR1 is SGHVS, CDR2 FQNEAQ, per germline. The V and J ends lost 1 base and 1 base respectively, with 10 bases between them.

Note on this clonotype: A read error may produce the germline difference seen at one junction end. For the CDR3, the DNA is TGCGCCAGCCGCTTTTGGGACAGGGGGCTCGGGCAGTACTTC. Encoded protein: CASRFWDRGLGQYF. The V call is TRBV5-1, the J call TRBJ2-7; 12 positions agree with TRBD1. Germline lookup yields CDR1 SGHRS and CDR2 YFSETQ. The CDR3 loop spans 14 amino acids. The full variable domain, in which reference TRBV5-1 and TRBJ2-7 provide the parts outside the CDR3, is KAGVTQTPRYLIKTRGQQVTLSCSPISGHRSVSWYQQTPGQGLQFLFEYFSETQRNKGNFPGRFSGRQFSNSRSEMNVSTLELGDSALYLCASRFWDRGLGQYFGPGTRLTVT.

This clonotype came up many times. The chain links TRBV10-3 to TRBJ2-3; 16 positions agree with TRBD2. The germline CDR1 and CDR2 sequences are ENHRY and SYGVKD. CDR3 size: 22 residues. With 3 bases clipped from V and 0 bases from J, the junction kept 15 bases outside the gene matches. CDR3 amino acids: CAISDSDVGPGLAGGSTDTQYF. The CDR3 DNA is TGTGCCATCAGTGATTCTGACGTAGGACCGGGACTAGCGGGAGGGAGCACAGATACGCAGTATTTT.

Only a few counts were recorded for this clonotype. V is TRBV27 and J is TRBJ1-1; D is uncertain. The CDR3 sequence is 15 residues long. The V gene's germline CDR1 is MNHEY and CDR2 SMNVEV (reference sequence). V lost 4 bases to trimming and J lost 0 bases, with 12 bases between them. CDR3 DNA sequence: TGTGCCAGCAGTTCCTTAGGGCGTCTGAACACTGAAGCTTTCTTT. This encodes CASSSLGRLNTEAFF.

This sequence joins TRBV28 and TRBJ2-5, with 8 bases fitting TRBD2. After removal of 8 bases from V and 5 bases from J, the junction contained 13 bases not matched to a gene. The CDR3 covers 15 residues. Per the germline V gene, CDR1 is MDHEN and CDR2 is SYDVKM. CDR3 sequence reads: CASGVGLAGLETQYF. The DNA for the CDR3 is TGTGCCAGCGGGGTGGGGCTAGCGGGTTTGGAGACCCAGTACTTC. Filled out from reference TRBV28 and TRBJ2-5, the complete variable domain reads DVKVTQSSRYLVKRTGEKVFLECVQDMDHENMFWYRQDPGLGLRLIYFSYDVKMKEKGDIPEGYSVSREKKERFSLILESASTNQTSMYLCASGVGLAGLETQYFGPGTRLLVL.

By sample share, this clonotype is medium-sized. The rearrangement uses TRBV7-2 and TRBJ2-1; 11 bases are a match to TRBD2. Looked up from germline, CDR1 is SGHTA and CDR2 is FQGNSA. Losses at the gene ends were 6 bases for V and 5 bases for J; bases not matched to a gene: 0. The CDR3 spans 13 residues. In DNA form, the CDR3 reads TGTGCCAGCAGACTAGCGGGGGACAATGAGCAGTTCTTC. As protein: CASRLAGDNEQFF.

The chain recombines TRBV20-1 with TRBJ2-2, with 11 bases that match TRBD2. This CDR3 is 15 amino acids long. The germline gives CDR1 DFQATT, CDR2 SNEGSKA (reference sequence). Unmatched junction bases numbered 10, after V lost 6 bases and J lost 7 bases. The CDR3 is CSAEQLAGVGGELFF. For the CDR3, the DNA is TGCAGTGCGGAACAACTAGCGGGGGTTGGCGGGGAGCTGTTTTTT.

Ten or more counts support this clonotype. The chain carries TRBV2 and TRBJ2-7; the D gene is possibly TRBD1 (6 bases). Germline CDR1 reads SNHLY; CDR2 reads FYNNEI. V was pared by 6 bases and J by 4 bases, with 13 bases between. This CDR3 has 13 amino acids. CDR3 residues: CASRRDNPYEQYF. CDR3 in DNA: TGTGCCAGCAGACGGGACAATCCGTACGAGCAGTACTTC.

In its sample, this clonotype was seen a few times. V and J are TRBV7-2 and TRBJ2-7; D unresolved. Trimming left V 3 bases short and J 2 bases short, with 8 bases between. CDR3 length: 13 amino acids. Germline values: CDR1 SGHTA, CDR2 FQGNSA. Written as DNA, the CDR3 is TGTGCCAGCAGCTTGAACGCGGCCTACGAGCAGTACTTC. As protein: CASSLNAAYEQYF.

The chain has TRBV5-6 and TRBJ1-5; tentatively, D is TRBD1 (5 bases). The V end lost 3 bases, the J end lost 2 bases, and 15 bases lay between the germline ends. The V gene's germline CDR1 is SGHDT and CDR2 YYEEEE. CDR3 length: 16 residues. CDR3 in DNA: TGTGCCAGCAGCTGGAGGAGGGGTGGGGGCAATCAGCCCCAGCATTTT. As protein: CASSWRRGGGNQPQHF.

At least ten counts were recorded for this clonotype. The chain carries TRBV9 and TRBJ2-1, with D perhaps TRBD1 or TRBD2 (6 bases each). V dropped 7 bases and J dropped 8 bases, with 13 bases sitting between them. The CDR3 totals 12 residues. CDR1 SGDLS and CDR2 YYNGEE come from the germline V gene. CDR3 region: CASGRGRDEQFF. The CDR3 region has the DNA TGTGCCAGCGGACGGGGGCGGGATGAGCAGTTCTTC.